The present entry profiles one TCR beta chain with its context. Antigen specificity is unknown. These data belong to a study of shared clonotypes between healthy human individuals. Study-wide context: For every donor, three CD4 naive, three CD4 memory, two CD8 naive and one CD8 memory plates were used. Study-wide results and limits: Exclusively blood specimens were collected; tissue repertoires likely differ.

V dropped 6 bases and J dropped 4 bases, with 15 bases sitting between them. The CDR3 is 14 amino acids. Germline V CDR1 and CDR2: SNHLY, FYNNEI. The protocol was immunoSEQ multiplex PCR, while the TCRdb copy is restricted to in-frame clones and leaves out a portion. Of 2 million to 2.5 million clones listed, roughly 95% were seen once; the top ten hold 0.13%. V and J are TRBV2 and TRBJ1-2; D is unresolved. The origin of this receptor is a man aged 18 to 30 in good health. Sequencing was done on a sample of naive CD4+ T cells sorted from blood. The subset is: CD45RA+ positively selected. The CDR3 reads CASSGSVGLYGYTF. CDR3 DNA sequence: TGTGCCAGCAGCGGCTCGGTAGGGCTCTATGGCTACACCTTC. Full variable domain (rest looked up from reference TRBV2 and TRBJ1-2): EPEVTQTPSHQVTQMGQEVILRCVPISNHLYFYWYRQILGQKVEFLVSFYNNEISEKSEIFDDQFSVERPDGSNFTLKIRSTKLEDSAMYFCASSGSVGLYGYTFGSGTRLTVV.